One T cell receptor (beta chain) is described in this entry. Its antigen is as yet unknown. The data are from a study of T-cell memory formation after mild COVID-19. General observations from the study: CD4+ contracting clones lay mainly in CM and EM, CD8+ ones in EMRA. Second-wave clones that peaked on day 37 lacked confirmed SARS-CoV-2 specificity.

In germline, CDR1 is SQVTM, CDR2 ANQGSEA. The CDR3 has 13 residues. V was shortened by 3 bases and J by 4 bases, with 9 bases between the two germline ends. Constant-segment primers served in 5'RACE that generated TCR alpha and TCR beta cDNA libraries bearing sample barcodes and UMIs. TCRdb used MiXCR to reprocess the 5' RACE reads, holding one entry per CDR3 protein. The table lists roughly 300,000 distinct CDR3 sequences, 7.5% to 9.5% of them singletons. The material sequenced was PBMCs or a T cell subset sorted from them (not recorded which). The chain is built from TRBV29-1 and TRBJ2-2; D is undetermined. The clonotype originates from a man aged 18 to 29 who had mild COVID-19 (a few samples of this study predate the infection). Cell type and time point are not known. The CDR3 nucleotides are TGCAGCGTTGAGGCATGGATCACCGGGGAGCTGTTTTTT. Translation: CSVEAWITGELFF.